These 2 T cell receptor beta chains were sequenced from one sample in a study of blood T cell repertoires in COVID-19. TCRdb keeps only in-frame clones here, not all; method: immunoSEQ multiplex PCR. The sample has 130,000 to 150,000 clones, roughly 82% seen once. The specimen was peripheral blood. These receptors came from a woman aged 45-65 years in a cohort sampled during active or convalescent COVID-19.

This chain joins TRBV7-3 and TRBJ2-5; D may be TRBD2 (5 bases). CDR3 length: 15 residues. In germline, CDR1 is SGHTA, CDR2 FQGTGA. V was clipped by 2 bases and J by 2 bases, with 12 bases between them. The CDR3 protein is CASSLGSVAQETQYF. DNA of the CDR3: TGTGCCAGCAGCTTAGGGAGCGTAGCGCAAGAGACCCAGTACTTC.

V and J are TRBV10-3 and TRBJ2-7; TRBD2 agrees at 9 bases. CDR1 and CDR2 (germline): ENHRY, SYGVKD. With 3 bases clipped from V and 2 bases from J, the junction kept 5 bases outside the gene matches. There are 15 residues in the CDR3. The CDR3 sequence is CAISDAGGLAYEQYF. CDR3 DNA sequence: TGTGCCATCAGTGACGCGGGGGGGCTGGCCTACGAGCAGTACTTC.